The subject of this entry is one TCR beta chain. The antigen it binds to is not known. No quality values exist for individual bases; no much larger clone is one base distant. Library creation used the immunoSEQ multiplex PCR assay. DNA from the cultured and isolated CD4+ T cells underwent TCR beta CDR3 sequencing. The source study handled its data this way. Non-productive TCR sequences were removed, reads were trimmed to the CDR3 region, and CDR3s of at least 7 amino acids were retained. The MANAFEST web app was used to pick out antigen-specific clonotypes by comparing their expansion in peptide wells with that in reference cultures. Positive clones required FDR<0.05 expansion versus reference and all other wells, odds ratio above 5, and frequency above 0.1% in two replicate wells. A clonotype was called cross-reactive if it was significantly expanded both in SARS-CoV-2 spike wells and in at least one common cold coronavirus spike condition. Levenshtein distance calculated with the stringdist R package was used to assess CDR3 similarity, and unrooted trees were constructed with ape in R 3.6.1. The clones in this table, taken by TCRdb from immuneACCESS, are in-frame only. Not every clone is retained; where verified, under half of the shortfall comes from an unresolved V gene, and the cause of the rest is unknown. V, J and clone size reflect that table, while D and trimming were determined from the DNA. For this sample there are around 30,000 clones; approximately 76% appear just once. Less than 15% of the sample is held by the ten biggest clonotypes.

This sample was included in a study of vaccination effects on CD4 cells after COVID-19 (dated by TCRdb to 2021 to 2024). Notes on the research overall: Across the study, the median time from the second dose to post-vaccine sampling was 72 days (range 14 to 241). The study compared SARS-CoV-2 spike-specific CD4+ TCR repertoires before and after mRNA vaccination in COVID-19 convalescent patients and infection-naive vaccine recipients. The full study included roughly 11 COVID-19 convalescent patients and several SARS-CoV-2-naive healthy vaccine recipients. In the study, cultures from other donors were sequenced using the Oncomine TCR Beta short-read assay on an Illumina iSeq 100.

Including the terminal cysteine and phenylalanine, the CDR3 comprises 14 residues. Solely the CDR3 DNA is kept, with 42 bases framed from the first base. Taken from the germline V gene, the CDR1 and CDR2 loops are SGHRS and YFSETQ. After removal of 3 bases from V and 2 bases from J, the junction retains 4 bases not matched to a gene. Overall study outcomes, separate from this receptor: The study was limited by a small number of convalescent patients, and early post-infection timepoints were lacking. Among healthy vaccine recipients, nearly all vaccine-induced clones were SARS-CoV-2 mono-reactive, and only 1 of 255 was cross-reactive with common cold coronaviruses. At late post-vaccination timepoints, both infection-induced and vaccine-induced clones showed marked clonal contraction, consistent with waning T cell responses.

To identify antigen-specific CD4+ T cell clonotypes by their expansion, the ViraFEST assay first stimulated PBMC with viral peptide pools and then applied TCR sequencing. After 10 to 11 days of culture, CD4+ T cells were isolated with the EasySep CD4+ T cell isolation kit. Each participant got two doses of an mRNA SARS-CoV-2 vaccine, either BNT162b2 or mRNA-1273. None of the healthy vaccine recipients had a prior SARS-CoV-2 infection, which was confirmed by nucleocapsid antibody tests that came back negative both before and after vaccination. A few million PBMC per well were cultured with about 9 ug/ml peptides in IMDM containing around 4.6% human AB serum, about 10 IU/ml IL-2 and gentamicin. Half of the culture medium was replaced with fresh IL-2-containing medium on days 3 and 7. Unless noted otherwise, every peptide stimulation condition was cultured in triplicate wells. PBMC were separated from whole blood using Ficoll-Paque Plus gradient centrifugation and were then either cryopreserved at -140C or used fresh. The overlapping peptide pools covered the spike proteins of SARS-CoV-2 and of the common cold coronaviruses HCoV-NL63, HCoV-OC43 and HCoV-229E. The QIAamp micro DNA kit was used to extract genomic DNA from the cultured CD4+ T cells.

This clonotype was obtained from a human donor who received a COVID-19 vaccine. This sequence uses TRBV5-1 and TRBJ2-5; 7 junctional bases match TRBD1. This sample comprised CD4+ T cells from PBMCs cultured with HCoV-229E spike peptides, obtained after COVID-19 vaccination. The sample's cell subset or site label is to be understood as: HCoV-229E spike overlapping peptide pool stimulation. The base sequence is TGCGCCAGCAGCTGGGCGGACAGGCAAGAGACCCAGTACTTC. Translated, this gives CASSWADRQETQYF.